This T cell receptor beta chain came from a study of blood T cell repertoires in COVID-19. Study-level information: PBMCs, B-cell-depleted T cells, or T cells were the source of the cDNA or gDNA that made up the material.

This CDR3 comprises 16 residues. V lost 0 bases, J lost 0 bases, and 9 bases lay in between. CDR1 is MNHEY, CDR2 SVGAGI, per germline. The assay was immunoSEQ multiplex PCR, and TCRdb's table has in-frame clones only and misses some. Counted here are roughly 220,000 clones, around four fifths occurring once; the ten biggest clones make up less than 20%. Sequencing was carried out using peripheral blood. This sequence originates from a young man with active or convalescent COVID-19. V and J are TRBV6-5 and TRBJ1-3; TRBD1 might be the D (6 bases). The CDR3 loop reads CASSYSGTNSGNTIYF. DNA for the CDR3: TGTGCCAGCAGTTACTCCGGGACAAACTCTGGAAACACCATATATTTT.